This TCR beta chain was sequenced during a study of CD8 T cells in Susac syndrome. CDR1 LGHNT and CDR2 FRNRAP come from the germline V gene. The CDR3 runs to 13 residues. Trimming cost V 10 bases and J 1 base, with 8 bases left between them. Sequencing of TCR beta covered CD8+ and CD4+ T cells obtained from blood. Healthy donors were controls matched for age and sex. The CD8+ and CD4+ T cells were negatively isolated, with the TEMRA cells enriched by FACS. The authors reverse transcribed about 0.5 to 1 ug RNA with random hexamers. A multiplex approach, immunoSEQ multiplex PCR, amplified TCR beta CDR3 across 54 Vbeta and 13 Jbeta. TCRdb used MiXCR to reprocess the immunoSEQ multiplex PCR reads, holding one entry per CDR3 protein. The data contain about 200,000 distinct CDR3 sequences, 85% to 95% of them seen just once; the ten biggest clones take up approximately 0.094%.

The sequence was collected from a human donor in good health. Sequencing was carried out using CD4+ T cells from PBMCs. V gene TRBV12-5 combines with J gene TRBJ2-6, with D unclear. The CDR3 loop reads CATGNSGANVLTF. CDR3 DNA sequence: TGTGCTACAGGAAATTCTGGGGCCAACGTCCTGACTTTC.